The 27 T cell receptor beta chains below were found in one sample sequenced in a study of T cell repertoires in cytomegalovirus infection (dated by TCRdb to about 2019). Sequencing was carried out with an Illumina HiSeq 1500. Using fastp trimming at Q25 and MiXCR clonotype assembly, TCRdb reanalyzed the public sequencing data and kept in-frame beta chains. When rows share a CDR3 protein, they turn into one entry using the most common DNA and genes. Present in this sample are about 740,000 distinct CDR3 sequences, 35% of which were seen just once. Around 2.8% of the sample comes from the top ten. The sequenced sample was PBMCs. All receptors derive from a human donor in good health (CMV status not recorded). Some clones in this sample may be carry-over from other donors' samples.

This clonotype has a single count. The rearrangement joins TRBV11-1 to TRBJ2-3; 7 nucleotides match TRBD2. The V gene end was trimmed by 2 bases and the J gene end by 3 bases; junction bases not matched to a gene: 5. The CDR3 is 15 residues long. CDR1 is SGHAT, CDR2 FQDESV, per germline (reference sequence). In DNA form, the CDR3 reads TGTGCCAGCAGCTTAAGGAGCGGGAAAACAGATACGCAGTATTTT. It codes for CASSLRSGKTDTQYF.

This clonotype has just a few counts. This CDR3 is CASSEAQGARSPLHF. The CDR3 DNA is TGTGCCAGCAGTGAAGCGCAGGGGGCGCGTTCACCCCTCCACTTT. The chain has TRBV6-1 and TRBJ1-6; 8 nucleotides line up with TRBD1. The CDR3 sequence is 15 residues long. CDR1 MNHNS and CDR2 SASEGT come from the germline V gene. Losses at the gene ends were 0 bases for V and 9 bases for J; bases not matched to a gene: 4.

This chain links TRBV3-1 with TRBJ2-1; 12 bases map to TRBD2. The ends lost 5 bases at V and 6 bases at J; junction bases unmatched: 11. This CDR3 comprises 17 residues. The germline V gene encodes CDR1 LGHDT and CDR2 YNNKEL (reference sequence). The DNA of the CDR3 is TGTGCCAGCAGCGCGACTAGCGGGGGAATTTCGGCCAATGAGCAGTTCTTC. Translation: CASSATSGGISANEQFF.

The CDR3 spells CASRLAGNEQYF. In nucleotides, the CDR3 is TGTGCCAGCAGACTGGCGGGCAACGAGCAGTACTTC. The chain combines TRBV12-3 or TRBV12-4 with TRBJ2-7; perhaps TRBD2 as D (5 bases). Trimming left V 6 bases short and J 5 bases short, with 11 bases between. The CDR3 is made up of 12 amino acids.

The chain couples TRBV7-9 to TRBJ2-7, with TRBD1 matching 7 bases. With V trimmed by 8 bases and J by 2 bases, 6 bases remained unmatched. The CDR3 has 13 residues. CDR1 is SEHNR, CDR2 FQNEAQ, per germline (reference sequence). The CDR3, as DNA: TGTGCCAGCGTGGGACAGACACCCTACGAGCAGTACTTC. This gives the protein CASVGQTPYEQYF.

The rearrangement uses TRBV28 and TRBJ2-5, with D unclear. Germline assignment: CDR1 MDHEN and CDR2 SYDVKM. V was shortened by 11 bases and J by 9 bases, with 13 bases between the two germline ends. The length of the CDR3 is 10 residues. The CDR3 bases are TGTGCCGTTCACCGGGCGGCCCAGTACTTC. Translation: CAVHRAAQYF.

This chain joins TRBV5-1 and TRBJ2-5; 8 positions agree with TRBD1. Germline loops: CDR1 SGHRS, CDR2 YFSETQ. Trimming at V came to 4 bases and at J to 2 bases, leaving 7 bases not matched to a gene. The CDR3 is 15 amino acids. The CDR3 here is CASSAETGEQETQYF. The CDR3 DNA reads TGCGCCAGCAGCGCAGAGACAGGGGAGCAAGAGACCCAGTACTTC.

This clonotype was picked up a small number of times. V gene TRBV10-3 combines with J gene TRBJ2-1; D may match TRBD1 or TRBD2 (5 bases each). Germline V gives CDR1 ENHRY, CDR2 SYGVKD. The CDR3 is 16 residues long. V was clipped by 3 bases and J by 4 bases, with 16 bases between them. The CDR3 is CAISDPSGTIYNEQFF. In nucleotides, the CDR3 is TGTGCCATCAGTGACCCCTCCGGGACCATTTACAATGAGCAGTTCTTC.

The V gene is TRBV20-1, the J gene TRBJ1-6; D possibly corresponds to TRBD1 (6 bases). There are 15 residues in the CDR3. Germline assignment: CDR1 DFQATT and CDR2 SNEGSKA (reference sequence). V was clipped by 3 bases and J by 8 bases, with 17 bases between them. CDR3 sequence: CSASGGGSGDSPLHF. In DNA form, the CDR3 reads TGCAGTGCTAGTGGTGGGGGCTCAGGGGATTCACCCCTCCACTTT.

A few counts support this clonotype. CDR3 sequence: CASSLQWGNQPQHF. The CDR3 coding sequence is TGTGCCAGCAGTTTACAGTGGGGCAATCAGCCCCAGCATTTT. The chain employs TRBV28 and TRBJ1-5; D is ambiguous. The CDR3 contains 14 residues. The V gene lost 2 bases and the J gene lost 2 bases, with 7 bases spanning the gap. CDR1 and CDR2 from the germline V gene are MDHEN and SYDVKM.

The chain joins TRBV28 to TRBJ2-1, with TRBD2 identical over 12 bases. The CDR3 has 14 residues. J was trimmed by 7 bases and V by 6 bases; bases with no gene match: 4. Germline V CDR1 and CDR2: MDHEN, SYDVKM. This chain's CDR3 is CASRRLAGANEQFF. CDR3 DNA sequence: TGTGCCAGCAGAAGACTAGCGGGAGCAAATGAGCAGTTCTTC.

The chain carries TRBV7-4 and TRBJ1-4; maybe TRBD1 (5 bases). The CDR3 is 15 residues long. Germline V lookup: CDR1 SGHVT, CDR2 SQSDAQ. Trimming took off 4 bases at V and 7 bases at J, with 16 bases between the two ends. CDR3 coding DNA: TGTGCCAGCAGCTCCACGGCGGGGCGGGGTGAAAAACTGTTTTTT. Amino acid sequence: CASSSTAGRGEKLFF.

V is TRBV18 and J is TRBJ1-1; D gene ambiguous. The CDR3 contains 16 residues. V was trimmed by 1 base and J by 2 bases, leaving 14 bases between them. Germline assignment: CDR1 KGHSH and CDR2 LQKENI. The DNA for the CDR3 is TGTGCCAGCTCACCACGTGTCGTGGGCGAAAACACTGAAGCTTTCTTT. Protein product: CASSPRVVGENTEAFF.

The chain has TRBV12-3 or TRBV12-4 and TRBJ1-3, with D unresolved. The CDR3 spans 15 residues. V was cut by 7 bases and J by 4 bases, with 17 bases left in between. CDR3 sequence: CASTPDNLGGNTIYF. The CDR3 DNA follows: TGTGCCAGCACCCCCGACAATCTGGGAGGAAACACCATATATTTT.

This clonotype was detected a few times. The chain links TRBV28 to TRBJ2-7; D is tentatively TRBD1 or TRBD2 (5 bases each). Between the trimmed V and J ends, which lost 10 bases and 6 bases, there was a span of 16 bases. Per the germline V gene, CDR1 is MDHEN and CDR2 is SYDVKM. This CDR3 has 12 residues. The CDR3 region has the DNA TGTGCCAACAGGACCCCAGGGAGCGAGCAGTACTTC. Protein: CANRTPGSEQYF.

For the CDR3, the DNA is TGTGCCAGCAGCTTAGAGGGCTGGGAGCTGTTTTTT. Protein sequence: CASSLEGWELFF. This chain joins TRBV11-2 and TRBJ2-2; no clear D. The V gene's germline CDR1 is SGHAT and CDR2 FQNNGV. The germline V and J ends were trimmed by 0 bases and 9 bases, with 5 bases remaining between them. The CDR3 runs 12 residues.

This clonotype was observed a few times. The V call is TRBV11-2, the J call TRBJ2-2; D not certain. CDR1 and CDR2 (germline): SGHAT, FQNNGV. This CDR3 region has 18 residues. V was shortened by 3 bases and J by 4 bases, with 21 bases between the two germline ends. CDR3 sequence (DNA): TGTGCCAGCAGCTTTGTACGTGGCTCTCCCCTAATCACCGGGGAGCTGTTTTTT. Translated: CASSFVRGSPLITGELFF.

The rearrangement uses TRBV10-3 and TRBJ1-6, with 7 bases aligning to TRBD1. There are 13 residues in the CDR3. V dropped 7 bases and J dropped 8; count of bases not matched to a gene: 5. CDR1 ENHRY and CDR2 SYGVKD come from the germline V gene. This CDR3 is CAIKGTDDSPLHF. The CDR3 DNA reads TGTGCCATCAAAGGGACAGATGATTCACCCCTCCACTTT.

The chain joins TRBV19 to TRBJ1-5, with 11 positions matching TRBD1. Trimming cost V 7 bases and J 6 bases; bases outside gene matches: 8. CDR1 and CDR2 (germline): LNHDA, SQIVND (reference sequence). This CDR3 spans 15 amino acids. CDR3 sequence: CASTSPGTGGQPQHF. For the CDR3, the DNA is TGTGCCAGTACCTCTCCCGGGACAGGGGGTCAGCCCCAGCATTTT.

A few counts support this clonotype. The V and J genes are TRBV6-1 and TRBJ2-2; D may be TRBD1 or TRBD2 (7 bases each). V was cut by 8 bases and J by 5 bases, with 18 bases left in between. The CDR3 totals 15 residues. Germline CDR1 is MNHNS and CDR2 is SASEGT. CDR3 nucleotide sequence: TGTGCCAGCGCTATCAGGGGGGGGAAGACCGGGGAGCTGTTTTTT. Amino acids: CASAIRGGKTGELFF.

The rearrangement uses TRBV5-1 and TRBJ1-1; D not certain. The germline V and J ends were trimmed by 0 bases and 1 base, with 7 bases remaining between them. Germline V gives CDR1 SGHRS, CDR2 YFSETQ. CDR3 size: 14 residues. The CDR3 bases are TGCGCCAGCAGCTTGGATACCGGGAACACTGAAGCTTTCTTT. It yields the protein CASSLDTGNTEAFF.

This chain connects TRBV5-1 to TRBJ1-1; 8 bases line up with TRBD1. The CDR3 sequence is 16 residues long. CDR1 SGHRS and CDR2 YFSETQ come from the germline V gene. With V trimmed by 3 bases and J by 4 bases, 11 bases remained unmatched. In DNA form, the CDR3 reads TGCGCCAGCAGCTCCGATCCGATTACAGGGGGCACTGAAGCTTTCTTT. Translation: CASSSDPITGGTEAFF.

There are many counts of this clonotype. The chain combines TRBV27 with TRBJ1-1; no reliable D call. This CDR3 comprises 11 residues. CDR1 is MNHEY and CDR2 is SMNVEV in the germline V gene (reference sequence). Trimming removed 8 bases at V and 11 bases at J, with 15 bases between. The CDR3 reads CASFVRTRAFF. The CDR3 nucleotides read TGTGCCAGCTTTGTCCGGACGCGGGCTTTCTTT.

This clonotype was observed many times. This chain joins TRBV20-1 and TRBJ1-2; D is uncertain. The CDR3 has 13 amino acids. Germline V gives CDR1 DFQATT, CDR2 SNEGSKA (reference sequence). V dropped 1 base and J dropped 3 bases, with 9 bases sitting between them. The CDR3 loop reads CSARGTSYYGYTF. As DNA, the CDR3 is TGCAGTGCTAGAGGGACGTCCTACTATGGCTACACCTTC.

There are a few counts of this clonotype. This sequence joins TRBV7-2 and TRBJ2-7; 9 bases line up with TRBD1. This CDR3 region has 18 residues. CDR1 and CDR2 from the germline V gene are SGHTA and FQGNSA. V was clipped by 4 bases and J by 3 bases; unmatched bases: 16. The CDR3 DNA sequence: TGTGCCAGCAGCTCTCCGTCGGGACAGGGTTATAGCTACTACGAGCAGTACTTC. Encoded protein: CASSSPSGQGYSYYEQYF.

This clonotype was found many times. CDR3 DNA sequence: TGTGCCAGCAGCTTAGACAGGATGATGGAAGCTTTCTTT. This translates into CASSLDRMMEAFF. The chain uses TRBV7-2 and TRBJ1-1; tentative D call: TRBD1 (5 bases). Per the germline V gene, CDR1 is SGHTA and CDR2 is FQGNSA. The CDR3 contains 13 residues. Trimming took off 1 base at V and 8 bases at J, with 11 bases between the two ends.

This clonotype was observed a single time. This sequence joins TRBV5-3 and TRBJ1-5; D is perhaps TRBD1 (5 bases). TRBV5-3 is annotated as an ORF whose role is uncertain. The V and J ends lost 8 bases and 0 bases respectively, with 18 bases between them. This CDR3 comprises 16 residues. The CDR3 sequence: CASSARQLNSNQPQHF. DNA of the CDR3: TGTGCCAGCAGCGCTCGACAGTTAAATAGCAATCAGCCCCAGCATTTT.